The clone carrying this T cell receptor beta chain turned up a few times. Production of TCR cDNA was by 5'RACE template switching, which also added a universal primer site and UMIs. Each CDR3 protein gets one entry after TCRdb re-called the 5' RACE reads with MiXCR. This sample has 80,000 to 100,000 distinct CDR3 sequences, with approximately 9% found just once. The data belong to a study of T cells after yellow fever vaccination. Findings and caveats of the study: In post-booster samples, most primary-vaccination clones reappeared (about 95% CD4, 88% CD8). A limited proportion of clonotypes was detected within both the CD4 and CD8 compartments.

Germline V CDR1 and CDR2: MNHNS, SASEGT. V lost 6 bases, J lost 0 bases, and 1 base stayed unmatched. The CDR3 has 14 amino acids. Sequenced material: CD8+ T cells not binding an NS4B(214-222) dextramer, sorted from PBMCs, taken less than 16 days after the first yellow fever vaccination. The origin of this receptor is a man in his late teens or twenties who received the YFV17D yellow fever vaccine. The V and J genes are TRBV6-1 and TRBJ1-3; 8 bases fit TRBD1. The CDR3, as DNA: TGTGCCAGCAGCCAGGGGGCCTCTGGAAACACCATATATTTT. Protein product: CASSQGASGNTIYF.